What follows describes a single T cell receptor (beta chain). This entry belongs to a study of blood T cell repertoires in COVID-19. The repertoire was sequenced with immunoSEQ multiplex PCR; TCRdb's copy has only in-frame clones and lacks some. The sample lists tens of thousands of clones, 87% occurring once. The CDR3 runs 13 residues. Germline V gene data show CDR1 as LNHDA and CDR2 as SQIVND (reference sequence). Trimming cost V 3 bases and J 3 bases, with 9 bases left between them. Sequencing was performed on peripheral blood. The V and J genes are TRBV19 and TRBJ2-7; D is ambiguous. The receptor was isolated from a human donor in a cohort sampled during active COVID-19. The CDR3 region has the DNA TGTGCCAGTAGTATCAGGCTATTCTACGAGCAGTACTTC. Translation gives CASSIRLFYEQYF.